This entry lists 2 T cell receptor beta chains sequenced from one sample in a study of T cells in Graves' hyperthyroidism and ophthalmopathy. Authors of the study amplified TCR beta CDR3 regions from RNA transcripts. A set of HTBI primers served as the primers for a first-round RT-PCR of the TCR CDR3. Using its own MiXCR run on the multiplex PCR reads, TCRdb lists one record per CDR3 protein. The sample holds some 400,000 distinct CDR3 sequences, approximately 19% seen once. Input material: blood. These receptors were obtained from a woman aged 18-29 years with Graves' hyperthyroidism.

This clonotype was counted ten times or more. This chain links TRBV12-3 or TRBV12-4 with TRBJ1-2, with D uncertain. V lost 3 bases, J lost 4 bases, and 6 bases lay in between. The CDR3 sequence is 12 residues long. CDR3 nucleotides: TGTGCCAGCAGTTTTGCGACCTATGGCTACACCTTC. Protein sequence: CASSFATYGYTF.

This clonotype showed up many times. The genes are TRBV29-1 and TRBJ1-2; no firm D call. Germline-derived CDR1 and CDR2 are SQVTM and ANQGSEA. The V end lost 4 bases, the J end lost 1 base, and 13 bases lay between the germline ends. The CDR3 runs to 14 residues. DNA of the CDR3: TGCAGCGTTGGGGTCGGACTGGTTAACTATGGCTACACCTTC. This encodes CSVGVGLVNYGYTF.